Described below is a single T cell receptor beta chain sequence and its context. Its cognate antigen is unknown. This entry belongs to a study of high-grade serous ovarian cancer treatment subgroups. Overall study context: Mean per sample: about 14,000 reads, just under 7,500 unique TCR beta rearrangements. Study results and limitations: Repertoire analysis covered CDR3 alone, not CDR1 or CDR2. Tumors within one patient showed repertoire similarity of 0.11 to 0.79.

Tumor tissue was taken before any definitive surgery or chemotherapy was given. The table came from immunoSEQ multiplex PCR; TCRdb's copy has only in-frame clones and leaves some out. Of roughly 8,000 clones listed, 70% to 85% were seen once; the top ten hold approximately 6%. Trimming left V 0 bases short and J 3 bases short, with 9 bases between. CDR3 size: 14 residues. Per germline, CDR1 SGHTS and CDR2 YDEGEE. Sequences were obtained from tumor tissue. J is TRBJ1-2 and V is TRBV5-8; unclear D gene. The TCR comes from a human donor with high-grade serous ovarian cancer. CDR3 region: CASSLANQYYGYTF. The DNA of the CDR3 is TGTGCCAGCAGCTTGGCCAACCAATACTATGGCTACACCTTC.